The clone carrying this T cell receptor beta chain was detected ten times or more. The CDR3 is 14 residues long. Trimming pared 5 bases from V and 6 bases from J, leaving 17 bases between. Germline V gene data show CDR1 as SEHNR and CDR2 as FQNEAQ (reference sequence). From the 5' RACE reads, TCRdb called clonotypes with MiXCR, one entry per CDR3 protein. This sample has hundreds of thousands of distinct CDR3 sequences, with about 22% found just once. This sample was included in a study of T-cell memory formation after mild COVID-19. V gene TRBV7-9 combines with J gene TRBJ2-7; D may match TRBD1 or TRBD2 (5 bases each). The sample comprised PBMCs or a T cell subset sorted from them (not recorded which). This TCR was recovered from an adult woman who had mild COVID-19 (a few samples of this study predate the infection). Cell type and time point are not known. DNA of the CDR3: TGTGCCAGCAGCGTACGAGGGGAGTTGCGCGAGCAGTACTTC. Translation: CASSVRGELREQYF.